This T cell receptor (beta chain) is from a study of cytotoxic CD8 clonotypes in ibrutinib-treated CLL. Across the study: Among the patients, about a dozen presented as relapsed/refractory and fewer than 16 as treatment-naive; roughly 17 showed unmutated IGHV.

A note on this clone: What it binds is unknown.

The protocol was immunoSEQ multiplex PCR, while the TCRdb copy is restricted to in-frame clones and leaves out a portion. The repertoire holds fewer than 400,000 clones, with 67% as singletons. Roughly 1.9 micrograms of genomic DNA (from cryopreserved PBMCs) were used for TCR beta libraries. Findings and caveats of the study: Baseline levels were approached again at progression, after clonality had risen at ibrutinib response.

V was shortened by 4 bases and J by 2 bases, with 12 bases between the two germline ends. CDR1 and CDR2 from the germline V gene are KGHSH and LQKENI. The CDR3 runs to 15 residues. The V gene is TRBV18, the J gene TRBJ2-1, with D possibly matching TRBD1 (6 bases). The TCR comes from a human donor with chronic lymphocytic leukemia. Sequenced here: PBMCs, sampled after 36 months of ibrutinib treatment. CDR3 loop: CASSQIRTAYNEQFF. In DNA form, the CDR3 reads TGTGCCAGCTCACAGATCCGGACAGCCTACAATGAGCAGTTCTTC.